What follows are 2 T cell receptor beta chains derived from one specimen sequenced in a study of blood T cell repertoires in COVID-19. TCRdb's copy holds only in-frame clones and misses some; the assay was immunoSEQ multiplex PCR. The table includes 150,000 or so clones, roughly 83% detected once. Sequenced: PBMCs or T cells enriched from blood (not recorded which). The source is a man aged 65-85 years who had been exposed to COVID-19.

The genes are TRBV19 and TRBJ2-1, with 10 bases fitting TRBD1. The CDR3 consists of 16 residues. CDR1 is LNHDA, CDR2 SQIVND, per germline (reference sequence). The J segment lost 4 bases and the V segment lost 4 bases, leaving 7 bases of the junction unmatched. CDR3 in DNA: TGTGCCAGTAGTACTCCGGGACAGGGGACTTACAATGAGCAGTTCTTC. It encodes CASSTPGQGTYNEQFF.

The chain couples TRBV27 to TRBJ2-7; TRBD1 matches at 10 bases. This CDR3 region has 15 residues. V gave up 5 bases and J gave up 1 base; unmatched junction bases: 5. Germline CDR1 and CDR2: MNHEY and SMNVEV (reference sequence). In DNA form, the CDR3 reads TGTGCCAGCAGTACCTGGACAGGGGGGTCCTACGAGCAGTACTTC. It is translated as CASSTWTGGSYEQYF.